This paragraph covers one T cell receptor (beta chain) sequence. This sample was taken from a study of technical replicates of blood from several donors. Only in-frame clones appear in the TCRdb table, and some are missing; sequencing was by immunoSEQ multiplex PCR. The sample lists more than 90,000 clones; about 95% were seen once. The CDR3 consists of 14 residues. V shed 2 bases, J shed 5 bases, and the junction held 5 bases outside the gene matches. The germline CDR1 and CDR2 sequences are KGHSY and FQNENV. Sequenced input: T cells isolated from PBMCs. The rearrangement links TRBV16 to TRBJ1-1, with 7 bases fitting TRBD1. The sequence was collected from a human donor in good health. The CDR3 coding sequence is TGTGCCAGCAGCCAAAGGGGGCGAGGGACTGAAGCTTTCTTT. The encoded protein is CASSQRGRGTEAFF.